This T cell receptor beta chain was identified during a study of cytomegalovirus exposure and HLA in healthy donors. The ends lost 1 base at V and 3 bases at J; junction bases unmatched: 4. Germline V CDR1 and CDR2: LGHNA, YNFKEQ. This CDR3 is built from 15 residues. Use of 60 Vbeta and 13 Jbeta primers characterized the PCR. The method was immunoSEQ multiplex PCR; TCRdb's version includes in-frame clones alone and lacks a portion of them. The repertoire includes around 140,000 clones, 75% to 90% of them detected once, and roughly 2.9% sits in the top ten. This receptor was taken from a woman aged 25 to 39 in good health and CMV-seronegative. The chain joins TRBV4-2 to TRBJ2-7, with TRBD1 matching over 9 bases. Sequenced input: PBMCs. Here the CDR3 DNA reads TGTGCCAGCAGCCAAGTCCCGACAGGGGGCTACGAGCAGTACTTC. Encoded protein: CASSQVPTGGYEQYF.